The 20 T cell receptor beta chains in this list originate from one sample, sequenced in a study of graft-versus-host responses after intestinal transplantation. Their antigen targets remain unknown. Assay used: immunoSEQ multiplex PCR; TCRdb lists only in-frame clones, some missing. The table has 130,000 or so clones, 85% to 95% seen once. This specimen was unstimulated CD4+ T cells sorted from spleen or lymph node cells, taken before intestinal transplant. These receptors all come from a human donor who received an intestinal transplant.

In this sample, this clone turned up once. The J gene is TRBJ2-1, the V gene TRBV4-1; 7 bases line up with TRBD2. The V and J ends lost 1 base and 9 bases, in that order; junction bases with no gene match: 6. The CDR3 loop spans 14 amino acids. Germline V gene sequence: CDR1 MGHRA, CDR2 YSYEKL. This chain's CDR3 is CASSQVRGRGEQFF. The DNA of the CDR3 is TGCGCCAGCAGCCAAGTCCGAGGGAGGGGTGAGCAGTTCTTC.

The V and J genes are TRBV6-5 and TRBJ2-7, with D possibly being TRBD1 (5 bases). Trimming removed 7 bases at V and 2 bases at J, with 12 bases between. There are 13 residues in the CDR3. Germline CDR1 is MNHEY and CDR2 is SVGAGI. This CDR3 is CASTKTVTYEQYF. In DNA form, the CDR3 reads TGTGCCAGCACGAAGACAGTTACCTACGAGCAGTACTTC.

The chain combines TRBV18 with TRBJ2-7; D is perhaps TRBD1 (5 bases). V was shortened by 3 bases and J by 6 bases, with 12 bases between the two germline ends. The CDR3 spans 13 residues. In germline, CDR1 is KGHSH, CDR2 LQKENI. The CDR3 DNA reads TGTGCCAGCTCACCGTTAGGGCAGGGCGAGCAGTACTTC. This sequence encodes CASSPLGQGEQYF.

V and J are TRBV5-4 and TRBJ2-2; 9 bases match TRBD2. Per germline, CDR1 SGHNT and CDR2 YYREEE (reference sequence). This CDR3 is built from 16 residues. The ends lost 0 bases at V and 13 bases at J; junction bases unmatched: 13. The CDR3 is CASSLGSGGAGGRLFF. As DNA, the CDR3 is TGTGCCAGCAGCTTGGGTAGCGGGGGAGCTGGGGGTCGGCTGTTTTTT.

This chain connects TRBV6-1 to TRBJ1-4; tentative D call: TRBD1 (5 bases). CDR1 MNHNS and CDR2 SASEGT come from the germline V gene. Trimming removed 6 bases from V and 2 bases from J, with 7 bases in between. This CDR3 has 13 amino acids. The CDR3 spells CASSEGTNEKLFF. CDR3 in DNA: TGTGCCAGCAGCGAGGGGACTAATGAAAAACTGTTTTTT.

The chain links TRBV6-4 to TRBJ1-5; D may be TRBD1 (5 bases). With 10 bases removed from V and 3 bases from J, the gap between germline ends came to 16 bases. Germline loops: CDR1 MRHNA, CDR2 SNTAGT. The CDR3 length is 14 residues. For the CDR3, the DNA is TGTGCCAACTCTAGCCGGGGGGTCAATCAGCCCCAGCATTTT. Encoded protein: CANSSRGVNQPQHF.

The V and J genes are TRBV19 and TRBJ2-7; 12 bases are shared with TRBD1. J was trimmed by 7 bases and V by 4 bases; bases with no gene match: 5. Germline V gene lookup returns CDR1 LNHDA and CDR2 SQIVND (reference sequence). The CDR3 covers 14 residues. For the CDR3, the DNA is TGTGCCAGTAGTAACCGGGACAGGGGGCAAGAGCAGTACTTC. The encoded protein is CASSNRDRGQEQYF.

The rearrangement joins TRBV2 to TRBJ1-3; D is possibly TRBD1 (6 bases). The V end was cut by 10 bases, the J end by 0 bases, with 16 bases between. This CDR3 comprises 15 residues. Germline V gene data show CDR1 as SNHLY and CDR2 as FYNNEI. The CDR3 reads CAIQGGALSGNTIYF. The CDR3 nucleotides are TGTGCCATACAGGGCGGGGCACTCTCTGGAAACACCATATATTTT.

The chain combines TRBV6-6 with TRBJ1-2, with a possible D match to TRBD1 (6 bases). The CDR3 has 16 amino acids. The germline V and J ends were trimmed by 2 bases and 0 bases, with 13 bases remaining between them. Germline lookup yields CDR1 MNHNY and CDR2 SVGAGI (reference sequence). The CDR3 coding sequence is TGTGCCAGCAGTTACCCACAAGGGGGAGCTAACTATGGCTACACCTTC. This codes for CASSYPQGGANYGYTF.

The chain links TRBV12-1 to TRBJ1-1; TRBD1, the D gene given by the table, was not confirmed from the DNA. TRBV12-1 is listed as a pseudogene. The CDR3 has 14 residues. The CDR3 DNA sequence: TGTGCCAGCCGAAGACAGGGTAGAGGCACTGAAGCTTTCTTT. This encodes CASRRQGRGTEAFF.

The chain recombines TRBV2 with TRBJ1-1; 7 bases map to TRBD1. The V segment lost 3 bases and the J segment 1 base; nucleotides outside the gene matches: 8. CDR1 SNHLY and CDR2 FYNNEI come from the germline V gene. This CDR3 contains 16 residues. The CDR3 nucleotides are TGTGCCAGCAGTGATTCGAGGGGGCGGACGAACACTGAAGCTTTCTTT. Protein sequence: CASSDSRGRTNTEAFF.

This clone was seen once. The CDR3 DNA is TGTGCCAGCAGCGAAAACAGGGGAACCTCTGGGGCCAACGTCCTGACTTTC. This encodes CASSENRGTSGANVLTF. The J gene is TRBJ2-6, the V gene TRBV9; TRBD1 matches at 7 bases. The germline V gene encodes CDR1 SGDLS and CDR2 YYNGEE. After removal of 3 bases from V and 0 bases from J, the junction contained 6 bases not matched to a gene. This CDR3 is 17 amino acids long. Variable domain in full (rest from reference TRBV9 and TRBJ2-6): DSGVTQTPKHLITATGQRVTLRCSPRSGDLSVYWYQQSLDQGLQFLIQYYNGEERAKGNILERFSAQQFPDLHSELNLSSLELGDSALYFCASSENRGTSGANVLTFGAGSRLTVL.

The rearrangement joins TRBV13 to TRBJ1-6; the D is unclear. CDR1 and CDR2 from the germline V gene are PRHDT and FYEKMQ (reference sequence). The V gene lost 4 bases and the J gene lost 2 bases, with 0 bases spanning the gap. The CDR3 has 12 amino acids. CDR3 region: CASSSYNSPLHF. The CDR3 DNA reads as TGTGCCAGCAGCTCCTATAATTCACCCCTCCACTTT.

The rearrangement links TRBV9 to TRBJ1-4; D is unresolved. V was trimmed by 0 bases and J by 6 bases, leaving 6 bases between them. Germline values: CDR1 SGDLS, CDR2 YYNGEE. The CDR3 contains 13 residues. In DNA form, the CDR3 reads TGTGCCAGCAGCGTAGGGGCCGATGAAAAACTGTTTTTT. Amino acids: CASSVGADEKLFF.

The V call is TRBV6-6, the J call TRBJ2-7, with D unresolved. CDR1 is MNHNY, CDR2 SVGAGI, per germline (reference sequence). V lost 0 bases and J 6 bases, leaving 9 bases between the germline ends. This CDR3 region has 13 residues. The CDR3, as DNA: TGTGCCAGCAGTTACTCGATGTCTGGCGAGCAGTACTTC. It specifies CASSYSMSGEQYF.

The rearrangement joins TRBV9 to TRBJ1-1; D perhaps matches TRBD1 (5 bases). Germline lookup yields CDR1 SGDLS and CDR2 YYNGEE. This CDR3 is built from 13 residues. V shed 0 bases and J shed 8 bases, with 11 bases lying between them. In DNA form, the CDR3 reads TGTGCCAGCAGCGTAGCCGGGGCAGCAGAAGCTTTCTTT. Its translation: CASSVAGAAEAFF.

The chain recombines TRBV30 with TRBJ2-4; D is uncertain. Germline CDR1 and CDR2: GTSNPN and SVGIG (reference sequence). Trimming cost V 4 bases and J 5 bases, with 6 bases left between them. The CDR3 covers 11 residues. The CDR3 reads CAWTNENIQYF. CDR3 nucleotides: TGTGCCTGGACTAACGAAAACATTCAGTACTTC.

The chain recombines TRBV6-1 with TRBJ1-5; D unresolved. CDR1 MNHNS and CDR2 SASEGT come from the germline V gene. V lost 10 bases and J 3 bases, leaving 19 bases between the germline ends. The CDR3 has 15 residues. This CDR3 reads CANQTEENLNQPQHF. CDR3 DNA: TGTGCCAACCAAACGGAGGAGAATCTCAATCAGCCCCAGCATTTT.

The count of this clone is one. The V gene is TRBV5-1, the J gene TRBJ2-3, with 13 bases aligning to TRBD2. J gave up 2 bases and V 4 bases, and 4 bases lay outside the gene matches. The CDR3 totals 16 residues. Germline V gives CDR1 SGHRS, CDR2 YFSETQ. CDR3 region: CASSAGTSGVTDTQYF. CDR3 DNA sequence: TGCGCCAGCAGCGCCGGGACTAGCGGGGTCACAGATACGCAGTATTTT.

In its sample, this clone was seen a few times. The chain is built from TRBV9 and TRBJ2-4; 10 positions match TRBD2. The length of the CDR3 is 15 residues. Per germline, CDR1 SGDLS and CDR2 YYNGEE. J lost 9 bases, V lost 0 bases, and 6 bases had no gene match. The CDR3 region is CASSVDSGGSPIQYF. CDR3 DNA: TGTGCCAGCAGCGTAGATAGCGGGGGGTCCCCCATTCAGTACTTC.